This record concerns one TCR beta chain sequence. The antigen is not known. The data stem from a study of EBV T-cell therapy then PD-1 blockade in nasopharyngeal carcinoma. Treatment reported: AdE1-LMPpoly-expanded autologous EBV-specific T-cell therapy followed by anti-PD-1 nivolumab. Trimming removed 2 bases from V and 6 bases from J, with 5 bases in between. This CDR3 contains 11 residues. The germline V gene encodes CDR1 SGHTA and CDR2 FQGTGA. The protocol was immunoSEQ multiplex PCR, while the TCRdb copy is restricted to in-frame clones and leaves out a portion. The sample shows roughly 22,000 clones, 82% of them seen only once.

Specimen: CD8+ T cells from blood, collected at day -245 from a patient whose treatment included autologous EBV-specific T cells and nivolumab. The chain uses TRBV7-3 and TRBJ2-7; D remains ambiguous. This TCR was sampled from a man aged 35 to 55 with nasopharyngeal carcinoma. The CDR3 DNA reads as TGTGCCAGCAGCTTATCTGGCGAGCAGTACTTC. Protein sequence: CASSLSGEQYF.